Sequencing of this T cell receptor beta chain was carried out in a study of OX40 agonist ivuxolimab in advanced cancers. General observations from the study: Researchers did not establish what antigens the expanded peripheral T cells target.

Per germline, CDR1 SGDLS and CDR2 YYNGEE. The germline V and J ends were trimmed by 1 base and 3 bases, with 2 bases remaining between them. The CDR3 totals 11 residues. The method was immunoSEQ multiplex PCR; TCRdb's version includes in-frame clones alone and lacks a portion of them. The table shows 72,000 or so clones, with under 90% occurring only once. A remark on this clone: Its specificity is unknown.

The chain carries TRBV9 and TRBJ2-7; D is undetermined. This TCR came from an adult with an advanced solid tumor such as melanoma, head and neck, liver or kidney cancer. The starting material was CD4+ or CD8+ T cells sorted from blood, obtained in a trial of the OX40 agonist ivuxolimab. The chain's CDR3 is CASSVNYEQYF. In nucleotides, the CDR3 is TGTGCCAGCAGCGTAAACTACGAGCAGTACTTC.